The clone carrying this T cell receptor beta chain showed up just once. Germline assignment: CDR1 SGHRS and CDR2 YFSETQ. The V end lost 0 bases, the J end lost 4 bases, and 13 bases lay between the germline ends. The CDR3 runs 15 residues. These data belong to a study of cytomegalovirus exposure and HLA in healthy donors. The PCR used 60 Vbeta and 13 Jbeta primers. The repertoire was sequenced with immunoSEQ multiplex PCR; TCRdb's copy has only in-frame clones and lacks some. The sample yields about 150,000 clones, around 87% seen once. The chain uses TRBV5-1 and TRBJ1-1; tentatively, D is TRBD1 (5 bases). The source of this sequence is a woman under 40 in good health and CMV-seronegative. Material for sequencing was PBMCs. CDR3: CASSLAPGQGTEAFF. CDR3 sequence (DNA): TGCGCCAGCAGCTTGGCCCCAGGGCAGGGCACTGAAGCTTTCTTT.